These 31 T cell receptor beta chains were all obtained from the same sample, sequenced in a study of T cells after yellow fever vaccination. TCRdb reprocessed the 5' RACE reads via MiXCR and lists one record per CDR3 protein. The sample has some 320,000 distinct CDR3 sequences; 3.5% to 4.5% are singletons. Source: PBMCs, taken 15 days after the yellow fever booster vaccination. The source is a man aged 18 to 30 who received the YFV17D yellow fever vaccine.

This clonotype was counted at least ten times. This chain connects TRBV18 to TRBJ2-5; D is perhaps TRBD2 (6 bases). The germline V and J ends were trimmed by 6 bases and 5 bases, with 16 bases remaining between them. The CDR3 runs to 14 residues. In germline, CDR1 is KGHSH, CDR2 LQKENI. The CDR3 DNA reads TGTGCCAGCTCCCGCCAGGGAGGAGTTGAGACCCAGTACTTC. The encoded protein is CASSRQGGVETQYF.

This clonotype was detected ten times or more. The CDR3 sequence: CASSQATGLGTDTQYF. CDR3 nucleotide sequence: TGCGCCAGCAGCCAAGCAACGGGACTCGGCACAGATACGCAGTATTTT. The V call is TRBV4-1, the J call TRBJ2-3, with D possibly matching TRBD2 (6 bases). V was pared by 1 base and J by 1 base, with 12 bases between. This CDR3 comprises 16 residues. The germline V gene has CDR1 MGHRA and CDR2 YSYEKL.

This clonotype was seen only a few times. The V and J genes are TRBV5-1 and TRBJ1-6, with a weak D call TRBD1 (5 bases). The V gene's germline CDR1 is SGHRS and CDR2 YFSETQ. Between the trimmed V and J ends, which lost 6 bases and 10 bases, there was a span of 20 bases. The CDR3 has 15 amino acids. The CDR3 is CASIRAEVGHSPLHF. CDR3 DNA: TGCGCCAGCATACGGGCTGAGGTGGGGCACTCACCCCTCCACTTT.

This clonotype was seen repeatedly, ten times or more. The chain recombines TRBV5-1 with TRBJ1-4; D remains unclear. The CDR3 is 13 amino acids. CDR1 SGHRS and CDR2 YFSETQ come from the germline V gene. Deletions cut 1 base from V and 6 bases from J, with 7 bases between. This chain's CDR3 is CASSLKRDEKLFF. The CDR3, as DNA: TGCGCCAGCAGCTTGAAGAGGGATGAAAAACTGTTTTTT.

This clonotype occurred many times. V gene TRBV6-6 combines with J gene TRBJ1-1; D is possibly TRBD1 (5 bases). The CDR3 runs 13 residues. V lost 2 bases and J lost 3, with 7 bases in between. Germline loops: CDR1 MNHNY, CDR2 SVGAGI (reference sequence). CDR3 nucleotides: TGTGCCAGCAGTTACGGGGGGTACACTGAAGCTTTCTTT. Translation gives CASSYGGYTEAFF.

This clonotype showed up many times. The chain links TRBV12-3 or TRBV12-4 to TRBJ1-4; perhaps TRBD1 as D (6 bases). This CDR3 is built from 14 residues. Deletions cut 6 bases from V and 7 bases from J, with 15 bases between. The CDR3 DNA reads TGTGCCAGCAGAAAGGGACACCGGACTGAAAAACTGTTTTTT. Translating it yields CASRKGHRTEKLFF.

This clonotype was counted ten times or more. V gene TRBV12-3 or TRBV12-4 combines with J gene TRBJ1-1; the match to TRBD1 covers 8 bases. The CDR3 sequence is 13 residues long. The V and J ends lost 5 bases and 11 bases, in that order; junction bases with no gene match: 10. The chain's CDR3 is CASSPDRAVGAFF. In nucleotides, the CDR3 is TGTGCCAGCAGTCCGGACAGGGCAGTCGGCGCTTTCTTT.

In nucleotides, the CDR3 is TGTGCCAGCACCCGAAGGGGGGGGGGCACAGATACGCAGTATTTT. Translated, it gives CASTRRGGGTDTQYF. The chain carries TRBV6-1 and TRBJ2-3; tentative D call: TRBD2 (7 bases). Per germline, CDR1 MNHNS and CDR2 SASEGT. The CDR3 is made up of 15 amino acids. V lost 7 bases to trimming and J lost 1 base, with 15 bases between them.

This clonotype was recorded at least ten times. The gene calls are TRBV9 and TRBJ2-3; D is undetermined. The CDR3 covers 14 residues. Germline lookup yields CDR1 SGDLS and CDR2 YYNGEE. V lost 0 bases, J lost 1 base, and 6 bases lay in between. Here the CDR3 DNA reads TGTGCCAGCAGCGTAGACGGTCGCACAGATACGCAGTATTTT. Translation: CASSVDGRTDTQYF.

The rearrangement links TRBV6-5 to TRBJ1-2; 7 positions match TRBD1. This CDR3 comprises 17 residues. Looked up from germline, CDR1 is MNHEY and CDR2 is SVGAGI. J was trimmed by 2 bases and V by 5 bases; bases with no gene match: 14. The CDR3 here is CASSPGDRERWNYGYTF. CDR3 in DNA: TGTGCCAGCAGTCCCGGTGACAGGGAACGCTGGAACTATGGCTACACCTTC.

This clonotype was seen a few times. The J gene is TRBJ2-5, the V gene TRBV30, with 10 bases aligning to TRBD2. From germline, CDR1 is GTSNPN and CDR2 SVGIG (reference sequence). The CDR3 has 16 amino acids. After removal of 0 bases from V and 2 bases from J, the junction contained 6 bases not matched to a gene. In DNA, the CDR3 is TGTGCCTGGAGTGTTGGTAGCGGGGGGACACAAGAGACCCAGTACTTC. It encodes CAWSVGSGGTQETQYF.

This chain's CDR3 is CASSQYGVRENEQYF. As DNA, the CDR3 is TGCGCCAGCAGCCAATATGGTGTCAGGGAAAACGAGCAGTACTTC. The rearrangement links TRBV4-1 to TRBJ2-7; possible D gene TRBD1, 5 bases. Germline CDR1 is MGHRA and CDR2 is YSYEKL. Between the trimmed V and J ends, which lost 2 bases and 5 bases, there was a span of 16 bases. The CDR3 covers 15 residues.

As to this clonotype: A much bigger clone sits one base away, suggesting this may be a read error. This chain joins TRBV10-3 and TRBJ2-4; maybe TRBD1 (6 bases). This CDR3 is 15 amino acids long. Germline V CDR1 and CDR2: ENHRY, SYGVKD. The CDR3 loop reads CAISGGTDLWDIKYF. CDR3 coding DNA: TGTGCCATCAGTGGTGGGACGGACCTTTGGGACATTAAGTACTTC.

The table lists this clonotype with many counts. The chain is built from TRBV6-2 or TRBV6-3 and TRBJ1-5; TRBD1 is a possible D gene (5 bases). CDR1 and CDR2 from the germline V gene are MNHEY and SVGEGT. This CDR3 has 18 amino acids. Trimming shortened V by 3 bases and J by 0 bases, and 18 bases separated the two germline ends. The CDR3 nucleotides read TGTGCCAGCAGTTATCCACCGACAGATAAGTATAGCAATCAGCCCCAGCATTTT. This gives the protein CASSYPPTDKYSNQPQHF.

This clonotype was observed a handful of times. The chain's CDR3 is CASSPAGGTDYTGELFF. The CDR3 DNA follows: TGTGCCAGCTCACCAGCCGGTGGGACGGATTACACCGGGGAGCTGTTTTTT. V and J are TRBV18 and TRBJ2-2; the D gene could be TRBD1 or TRBD2 (5 bases each). Germline CDR1 KGHSH, CDR2 LQKENI. The CDR3 totals 17 residues. V was cut by 2 bases and J by 3 bases, with 16 bases left in between.

This CDR3 reads CASSYSGRAYGYTF. DNA for the CDR3: TGTGCCAGCAGTTACAGCGGCAGGGCCTATGGCTACACCTTC. This chain links TRBV6-5 with TRBJ1-2, with D possibly TRBD1 on 5 matching bases. In germline, CDR1 is MNHEY, CDR2 SVGAGI. The CDR3 runs to 14 residues. The V end was cut by 2 bases, the J end by 4 bases, with 11 bases between.

The sample holds many counts of this clonotype. This chain connects TRBV10-3 to TRBJ1-1, with a possible D match to TRBD1 (6 bases). The CDR3 is made up of 17 amino acids. CDR1 is ENHRY, CDR2 SYGVKD, per germline. With 2 bases removed from V and 5 bases from J, the gap between germline ends came to 21 bases. This chain's CDR3 is CAISEPTITGRRTEAFF. The CDR3 DNA reads TGTGCCATCAGTGAGCCCACGATAACAGGGAGGAGGACTGAAGCTTTCTTT.

This clonotype came up many times. V usage is TRBV7-9 and J usage is TRBJ1-2, with 7 bases that match TRBD1. With 5 bases clipped from V and 3 bases from J, the junction kept 12 bases outside the gene matches. This CDR3 comprises 16 residues. The germline V gene encodes CDR1 SEHNR and CDR2 FQNEAQ (reference sequence). CDR3 DNA sequence: TGTGCCAGCAGCGACGGTTGGGGACAGAGCTACTATGGCTACACCTTC. Residues: CASSDGWGQSYYGYTF. The entire variable domain, with the rest obtained from reference TRBV7-9 and TRBJ1-2, is as follows: DTGVSQNPRHKITKRGQNVTFRCDPISEHNRLYWYRQTLGQGPEFLTYFQNEAQLEKSRLLSDRFSAERPKGSFSTLEIQRTEQGDSAMYLCASSDGWGQSYYGYTFGSGTRLTVV.

This clonotype has a handful of counts. The CDR3 sequence is CATSDQPYGQGGTNEQFF. The CDR3 bases are TGTGCCACCAGTGATCAACCCTACGGACAGGGAGGAACTAATGAGCAGTTCTTC. This sequence joins TRBV24-1 and TRBJ2-1; 8 bases are shared with TRBD1. With V trimmed by 3 bases and J by 7 bases, 16 bases remained unmatched. The CDR3 is made up of 18 amino acids. Germline assignment: CDR1 KGHDR and CDR2 SFDVKD.

The table lists this clonotype with many counts. The chain joins TRBV7-2 to TRBJ1-5, with 12 bases identical to TRBD1. After removal of 2 bases from V and 6 bases from J, the junction contained 5 bases not matched to a gene. CDR3 length equals 16 residues. CDR1 is SGHTA and CDR2 is FQGNSA in the germline V gene. CDR3 DNA sequence: TGTGCCAGCAGCTTAACGGGACAGGGGGCGACTCAGCCCCAGCATTTT. This translates into CASSLTGQGATQPQHF. Supplemented by reference TRBV7-2 and TRBJ1-5, the full variable domain reads GAGVSQSPSNKVTEKGKDVELRCDPISGHTALYWYRQSLGQGLEFLIYFQGNSAPDKSGLPSDRFSAERTGGSVSTLTIQRTQQEDSAVYLCASSLTGQGATQPQHFGDGTRLSIL.

This clonotype was seen ten or more times. The J gene is TRBJ1-2, the V gene TRBV7-9, with 8 bases that match TRBD1. The junction had 16 bases not matched to a gene; V was cut back by 5 bases and J by 5 bases. Germline V gene data show CDR1 as SEHNR and CDR2 as FQNEAQ (reference sequence). The CDR3 runs 17 residues. CDR3 DNA sequence: TGTGCCAGCAGCCGAACCTCACAGGGGGGCGCAAGATATGGCTACACCTTC. Translating it yields CASSRTSQGGARYGYTF.

This clonotype came up a few times. One junction end disagrees with the germline gene, perhaps due to a read error. CDR3 nucleotide sequence: TGTGCCAGCTCACCAGTTGAAGTGAATACTGAAGCTTTCTTT. As protein: CASSPVEVNTEAFF. The genes are TRBV18 and TRBJ1-1; D gene ambiguous. The V gene's germline CDR1 is KGHSH and CDR2 LQKENI. The CDR3 is made up of 14 amino acids.

V usage is TRBV29-1 and J usage is TRBJ2-2, with TRBD1 as a possible D gene (6 bases). Trimming shortened V by 4 bases and J by 1 base, and 10 bases separated the two germline ends. The germline gives CDR1 SQVTM, CDR2 ANQGSEA. The CDR3 length is 14 residues. CDR3 region: CSVVGTLNTGELFF. CDR3 coding DNA: TGCAGCGTTGTAGGGACACTGAACACCGGGGAGCTGTTTTTT.

There are many counts of this clonotype. The chain joins TRBV10-2 to TRBJ2-3; D not resolved. CDR1 and CDR2 (germline): WSHSY, SAAADI. The V end lost 5 bases, the J end lost 1 base, and 13 bases lay between the germline ends. The CDR3 spans 15 residues. The CDR3 protein is CASSSYGGGTDTQYF. DNA of the CDR3: TGCGCCAGCAGTTCGTACGGTGGAGGCACAGATACGCAGTATTTT.

Notes on this clonotype: A clone one base away is much larger, so this may be a read error. The CDR3 sequence: CASSLTVSPADTLYF. In DNA form, the CDR3 reads TGTGCCAGCAGTTTGACCGTCTCCCCTGCAGATACGCTGTATTTT. V gene TRBV12-3 or TRBV12-4 combines with J gene TRBJ2-3; D remains ambiguous. The CDR3 consists of 15 residues.

CDR3 sequence: CATRRESSYNEQFF. DNA for the CDR3: TGTGCCACCAGACGGGAGAGCTCCTACAATGAGCAGTTCTTC. The chain combines TRBV15 with TRBJ2-1; D possibly corresponds to TRBD2 (6 bases). The CDR3 covers 14 residues. From germline, CDR1 is LNHNV and CDR2 YYDKDF (reference sequence). V lost 6 bases and J lost 0, with 9 bases in between.

This clonotype was found a few times. The chain carries TRBV6-6 and TRBJ2-7, with TRBD1 matching over 7 bases. J was trimmed by 3 bases and V by 8 bases; bases with no gene match: 13. CDR1 is MNHNY and CDR2 is SVGAGI in the germline V gene (reference sequence). CDR3 size: 15 residues. The CDR3 nucleotides are TGTGCCAGCGATCCCCGAAGGGGGCAGCACTACGAGCAGTACTTC. Translating it yields CASDPRRGQHYEQYF.

The table lists this clonotype with a few counts. The chain links TRBV18 to TRBJ1-1; D unclear. Germline loops: CDR1 KGHSH, CDR2 LQKENI. CDR3 size: 15 residues. V was trimmed by 0 bases and J by 1 base, leaving 9 bases between them. The CDR3 loop reads CASSPPVAGNTEAFF. The CDR3 DNA sequence: TGTGCCAGCTCACCACCGGTGGCGGGGAACACTGAAGCTTTCTTT. The full variable domain, with the rest looked up from reference TRBV18 and TRBJ1-1, is NAGVMQNPRHLVRRRGQEARLRCSPMKGHSHVYWYRQLPEEGLKFMVYLQKENIIDESGMPKERFSAEFPKEGPSILRIQQVVRGDSAAYFCASSPPVAGNTEAFFGQGTRLTVV.

This clonotype was seen a few times. DNA of the CDR3: TGTGCCAGCAGTTCACAGCCCGGACTAGCGGGGACGTACCAAGAGACCCAGTACTTC. It translates to CASSSQPGLAGTYQETQYF. V usage is TRBV6-2 or TRBV6-3 and J usage is TRBJ2-5, with 12 positions matching TRBD2. V shed 4 bases and J 0 bases; nucleotides not matched to a gene: 12. Germline V gives CDR1 MNHEY, CDR2 SVGEGT. This CDR3 is built from 19 residues.

In its sample, this clonotype was seen many times. The CDR3 DNA follows: TGTGCCAGCAGCCACTTCTCGACACAAAACATTCAGTACTTC. Encoded protein: CASSHFSTQNIQYF. The V and J genes are TRBV7-9 and TRBJ2-4, with unresolved D. Trimming pared 5 bases from V and 5 bases from J, leaving 13 bases between. This CDR3 contains 14 residues. The V gene's germline CDR1 is SEHNR and CDR2 FQNEAQ (reference sequence).

This clonotype appeared many times. V is TRBV29-1 and J is TRBJ2-7; tentatively, D is TRBD1 (5 bases). Trimming took 7 bases from V and 5 from J, leaving 12 bases between them. CDR3 length: 11 residues. CDR1 SQVTM and CDR2 ANQGSEA come from the germline V gene. The CDR3 loop is CSASRVDEQYF. CDR3 DNA: TGCAGCGCCTCCAGGGTCGACGAGCAGTACTTC.